This T cell receptor (beta chain) originates from a study of cytomegalovirus exposure and HLA in healthy donors. General study findings and limits: Presence/absence analysis assumed near-uniform sequencing depth across donors. TCR beta sequences reportedly predicted the HLA-A and HLA-B alleles of most subjects accurately.

Primers: 60 Vbeta forward and 13 Jbeta reverse. Clones were read by immunoSEQ multiplex PCR, and TCRdb kept only the in-frame ones, dropping some. The sample lists about 96,000 clones; about 70% were seen once. Notes on this clone: Its antigen is undetermined.

V was clipped by 3 bases and J by 8 bases, with 7 bases between them. The CDR3 contains 10 residues. The germline CDR1 and CDR2 sequences are SQVTM and ANQGSEA. The source is a woman aged 65 to 85 in good health and CMV-seropositive. This rearrangement joins TRBV29-1 to TRBJ1-2; D remains ambiguous. Sequences were obtained from PBMCs. The CDR3 DNA reads TGCAGCGTTGATGTAGAGGGCTACACCTTC. Its translation is CSVDVEGYTF.